This T cell receptor beta chain is drawn from a study of blood T cell repertoires in COVID-19. Per the study methods: From reference gene primer amplification, estimates of nucleated cell counts were derived. This table comes from immunoSEQ multiplex PCR, and its TCRdb copy is limited to in-frame clones, with some not included. That table gives V, J and clone size, and the DNA gave D and trimming. The table has some 220,000 clones, around 80% seen once. In its sample, this clone was seen once. The V gene's germline CDR1 is MNHEY and CDR2 SVGAGI. There are 15 residues in the CDR3. V lost 0 bases, J lost 0 bases, and 6 bases lay in between.

This sequence joins TRBV6-5 and TRBJ2-4; a weak D match, TRBD1 (6 bases). This receptor was identified in a woman in her 70s with acute or convalescent COVID-19. The sequenced material came from peripheral blood. In nucleotides, the CDR3 is TGTGCCAGCAGTTACTCCAGGGGAGCCAAAAACATTCAGTACTTC. It specifies CASSYSRGAKNIQYF.